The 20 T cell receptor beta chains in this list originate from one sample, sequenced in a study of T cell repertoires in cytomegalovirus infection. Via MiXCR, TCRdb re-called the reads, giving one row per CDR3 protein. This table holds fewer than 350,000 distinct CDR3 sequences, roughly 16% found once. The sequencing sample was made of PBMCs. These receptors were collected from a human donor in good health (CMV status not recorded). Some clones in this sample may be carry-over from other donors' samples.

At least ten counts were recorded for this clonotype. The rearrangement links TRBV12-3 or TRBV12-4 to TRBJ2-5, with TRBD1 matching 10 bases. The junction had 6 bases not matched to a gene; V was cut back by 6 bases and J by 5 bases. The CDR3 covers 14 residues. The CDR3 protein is CASSRDRGGETQYF. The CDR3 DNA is TGTGCCAGCAGCCGGGACAGGGGCGGGGAGACCCAGTACTTC.

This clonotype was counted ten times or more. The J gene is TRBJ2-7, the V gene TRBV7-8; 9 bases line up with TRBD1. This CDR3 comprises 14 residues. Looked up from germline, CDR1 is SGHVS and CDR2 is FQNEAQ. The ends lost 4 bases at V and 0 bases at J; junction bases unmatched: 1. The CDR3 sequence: CASSWDRASYEQYF. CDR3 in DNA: TGTGCCAGCAGCTGGGACAGGGCCTCCTACGAGCAGTACTTC.

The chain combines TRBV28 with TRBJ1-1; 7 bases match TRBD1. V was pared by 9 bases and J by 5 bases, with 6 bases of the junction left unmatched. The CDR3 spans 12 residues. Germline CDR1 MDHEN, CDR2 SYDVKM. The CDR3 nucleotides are TGTGCCAGTAATGCAGGGGGGACTGAAGCTTTCTTT. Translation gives CASNAGGTEAFF.

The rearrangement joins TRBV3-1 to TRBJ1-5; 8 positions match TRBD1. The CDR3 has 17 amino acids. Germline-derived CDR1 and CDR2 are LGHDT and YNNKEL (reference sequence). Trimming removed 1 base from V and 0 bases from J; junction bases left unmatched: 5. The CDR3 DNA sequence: TGTGCCAGCAGCCAAGGGTATCAGGGGGCTAGCAATCAGCCCCAGCATTTT. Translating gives CASSQGYQGASNQPQHF.

CDR3 DNA sequence: TGTGCCAGCGGGGCACATCTTAGCTCCTACAATGAGCAGTTCTTC. Its translation: CASGAHLSSYNEQFF. The V gene is TRBV2, the J gene TRBJ2-1; perhaps TRBD1 as D (5 bases). The V and J ends lost 8 bases and 0 bases respectively, with 14 bases between them. Germline V gene sequence: CDR1 SNHLY, CDR2 FYNNEI. This CDR3 contains 15 residues.

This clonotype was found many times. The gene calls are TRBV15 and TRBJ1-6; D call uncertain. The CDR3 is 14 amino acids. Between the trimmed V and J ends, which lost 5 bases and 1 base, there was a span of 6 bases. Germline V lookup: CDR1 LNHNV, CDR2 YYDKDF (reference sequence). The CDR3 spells CATSGSSYNSPLHF. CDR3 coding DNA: TGTGCCACCAGCGGGAGTTCCTATAATTCACCCCTCCACTTT.

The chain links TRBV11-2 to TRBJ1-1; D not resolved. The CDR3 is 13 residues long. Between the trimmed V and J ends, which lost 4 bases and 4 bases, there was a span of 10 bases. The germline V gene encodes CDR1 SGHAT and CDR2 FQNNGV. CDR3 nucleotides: TGTGCCAGCAGCTCCACCTCGGGCACTGAAGCTTTCTTT. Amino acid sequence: CASSSTSGTEAFF.

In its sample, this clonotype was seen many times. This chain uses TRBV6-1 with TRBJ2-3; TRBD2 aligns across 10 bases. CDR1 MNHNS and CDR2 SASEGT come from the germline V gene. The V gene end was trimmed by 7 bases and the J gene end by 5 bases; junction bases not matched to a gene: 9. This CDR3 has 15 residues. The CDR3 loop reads CASTGASGGIDTQYF. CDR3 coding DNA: TGTGCCAGCACCGGGGCTAGCGGGGGAATAGATACGCAGTATTTT.

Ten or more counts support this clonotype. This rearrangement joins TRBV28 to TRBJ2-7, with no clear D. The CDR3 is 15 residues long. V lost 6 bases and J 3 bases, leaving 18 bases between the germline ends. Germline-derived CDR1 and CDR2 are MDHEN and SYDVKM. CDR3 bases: TGTGCCAGCAGCTCGGACGGCCTGCCCTTCTACGAGCAGTACTTC. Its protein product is CASSSDGLPFYEQYF.

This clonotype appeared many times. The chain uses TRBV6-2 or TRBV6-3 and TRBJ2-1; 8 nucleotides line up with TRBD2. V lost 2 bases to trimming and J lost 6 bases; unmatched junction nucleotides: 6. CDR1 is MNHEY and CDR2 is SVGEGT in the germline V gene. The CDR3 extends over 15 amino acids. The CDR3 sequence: CASSYLVGGANEQFF. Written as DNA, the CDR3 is TGTGCCAGCAGTTACCTCGTCGGGGGGGCCAATGAGCAGTTCTTC.

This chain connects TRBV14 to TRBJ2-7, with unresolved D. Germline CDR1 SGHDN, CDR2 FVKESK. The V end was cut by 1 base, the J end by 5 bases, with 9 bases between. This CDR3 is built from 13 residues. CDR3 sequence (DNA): TGTGCCAGCAGCCAAGCCCCACCAAACGAGCAGTACTTC. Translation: CASSQAPPNEQYF.

The CDR3 loop is CASRDSPSNPNEKLFF. The CDR3 region has the DNA TGTGCCAGCAGAGACTCACCATCGAACCCTAATGAAAAACTGTTTTTT. The rearrangement uses TRBV4-2 and TRBJ1-4, with D uncertain. The ends were cut back, 6 bases at V and 3 bases at J, with 17 bases in the middle. The germline V gene has CDR1 LGHNA and CDR2 YNFKEQ. The CDR3 is made up of 16 amino acids.

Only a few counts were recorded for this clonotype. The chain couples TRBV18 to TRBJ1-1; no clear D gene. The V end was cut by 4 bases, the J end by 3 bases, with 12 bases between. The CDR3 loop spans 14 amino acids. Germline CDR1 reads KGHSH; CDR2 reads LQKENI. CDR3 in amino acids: CASSQSGEYTEAFF. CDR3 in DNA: TGTGCCAGCTCACAATCGGGTGAATACACTGAAGCTTTCTTT.

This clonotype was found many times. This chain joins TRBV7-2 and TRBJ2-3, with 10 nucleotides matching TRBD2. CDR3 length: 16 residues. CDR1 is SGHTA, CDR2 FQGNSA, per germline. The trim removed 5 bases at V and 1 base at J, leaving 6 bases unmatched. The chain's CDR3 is CASSADLAGGTDTQYF. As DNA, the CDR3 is TGTGCCAGCAGCGCCGACCTAGCGGGGGGCACAGATACGCAGTATTTT.

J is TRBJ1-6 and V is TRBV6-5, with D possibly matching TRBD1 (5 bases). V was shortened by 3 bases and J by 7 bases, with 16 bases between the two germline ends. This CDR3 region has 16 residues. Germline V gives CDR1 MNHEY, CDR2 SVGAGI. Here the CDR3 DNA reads TGTGCCAGCAGTTATGCGATGTCAGGGAGCAATTCACCCCTCCACTTT. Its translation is CASSYAMSGSNSPLHF.

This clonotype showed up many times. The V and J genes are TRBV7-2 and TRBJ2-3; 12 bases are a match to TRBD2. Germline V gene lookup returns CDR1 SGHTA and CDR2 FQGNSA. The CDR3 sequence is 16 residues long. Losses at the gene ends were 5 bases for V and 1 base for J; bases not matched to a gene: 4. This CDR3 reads CASSPRTSGGTDTQYF. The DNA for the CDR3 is TGTGCCAGCAGCCCGAGGACTAGCGGGGGCACAGATACGCAGTATTTT.

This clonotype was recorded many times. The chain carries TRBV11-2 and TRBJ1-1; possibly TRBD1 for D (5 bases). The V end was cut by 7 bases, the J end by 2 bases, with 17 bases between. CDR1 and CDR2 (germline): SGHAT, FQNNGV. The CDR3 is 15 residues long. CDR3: CASKGTASRNTEAFF. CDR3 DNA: TGTGCCAGCAAAGGGACGGCCTCCCGAAACACTGAAGCTTTCTTT.

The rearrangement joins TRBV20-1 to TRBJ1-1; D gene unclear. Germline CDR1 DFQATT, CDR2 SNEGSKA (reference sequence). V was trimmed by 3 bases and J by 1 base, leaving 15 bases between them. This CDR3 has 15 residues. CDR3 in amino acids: CSARDRTLGNTEAFF. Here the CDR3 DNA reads TGCAGTGCTAGGGACCGAACATTAGGGAACACTGAAGCTTTCTTT.

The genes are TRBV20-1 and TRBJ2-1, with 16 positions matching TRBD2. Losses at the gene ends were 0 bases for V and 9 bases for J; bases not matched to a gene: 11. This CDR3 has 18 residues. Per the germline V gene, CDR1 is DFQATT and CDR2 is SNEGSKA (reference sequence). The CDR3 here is CSARDPRGLAGGPTEQFF. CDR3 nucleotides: TGCAGTGCTAGAGATCCCAGGGGACTAGCGGGGGGGCCAACTGAGCAGTTCTTC.

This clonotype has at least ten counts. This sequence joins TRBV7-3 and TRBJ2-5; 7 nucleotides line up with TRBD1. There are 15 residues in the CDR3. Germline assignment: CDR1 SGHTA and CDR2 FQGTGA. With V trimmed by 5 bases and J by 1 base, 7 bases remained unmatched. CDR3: CASSQFRDSQETQYF. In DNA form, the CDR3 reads TGTGCCAGCAGCCAATTTCGGGACAGCCAAGAGACCCAGTACTTC. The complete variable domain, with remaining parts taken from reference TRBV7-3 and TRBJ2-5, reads GAGVSQTPSNKVTEKGKYVELRCDPISGHTALYWYRQSLGQGPEFLIYFQGTGAADDSGLPNDRFFAVRPEGSVSTLKIQRTERGDSAVYLCASSQFRDSQETQYFGPGTRLLVL.